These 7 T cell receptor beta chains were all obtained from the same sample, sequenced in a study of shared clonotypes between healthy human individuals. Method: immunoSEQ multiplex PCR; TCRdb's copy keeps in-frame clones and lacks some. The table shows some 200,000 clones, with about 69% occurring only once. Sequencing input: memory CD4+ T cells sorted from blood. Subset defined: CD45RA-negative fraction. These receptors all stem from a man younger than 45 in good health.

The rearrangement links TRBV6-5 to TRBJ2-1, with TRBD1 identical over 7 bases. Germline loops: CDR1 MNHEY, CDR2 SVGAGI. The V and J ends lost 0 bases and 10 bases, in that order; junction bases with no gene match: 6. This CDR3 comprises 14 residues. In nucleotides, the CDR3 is TGTGCCAGCAGTTACTCGAGACAGGGATGGGAGCAGTTCTTC. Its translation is CASSYSRQGWEQFF.

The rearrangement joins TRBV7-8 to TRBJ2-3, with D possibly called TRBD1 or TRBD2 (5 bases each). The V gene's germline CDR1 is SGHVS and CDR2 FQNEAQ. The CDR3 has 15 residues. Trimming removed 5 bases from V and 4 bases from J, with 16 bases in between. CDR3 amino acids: CASSLTRGASDTQYF. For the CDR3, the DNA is TGTGCCAGCAGCCTAACCCGAGGGGCCTCAGATACGCAGTATTTT.

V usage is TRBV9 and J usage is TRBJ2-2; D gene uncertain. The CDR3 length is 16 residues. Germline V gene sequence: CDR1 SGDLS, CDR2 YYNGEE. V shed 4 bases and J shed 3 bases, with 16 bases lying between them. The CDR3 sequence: CASSPTSRLDTGELFF. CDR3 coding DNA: TGTGCCAGCAGCCCCACCTCACGACTTGACACCGGGGAGCTGTTTTTT.

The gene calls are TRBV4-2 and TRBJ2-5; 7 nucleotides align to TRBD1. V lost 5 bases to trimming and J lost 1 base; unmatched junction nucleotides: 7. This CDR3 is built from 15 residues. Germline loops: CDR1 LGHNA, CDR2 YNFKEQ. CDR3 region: CASSETGQPQETQYF. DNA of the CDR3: TGTGCCAGCAGCGAAACGGGACAGCCCCAAGAGACCCAGTACTTC.

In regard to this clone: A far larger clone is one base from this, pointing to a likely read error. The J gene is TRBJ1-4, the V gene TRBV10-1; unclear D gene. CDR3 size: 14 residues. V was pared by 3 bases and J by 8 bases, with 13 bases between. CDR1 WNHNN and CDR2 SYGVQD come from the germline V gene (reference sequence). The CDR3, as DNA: TGCGCCAGCAGTGATGTGGAGGCAGAAGAAAAACTGTTTTTT. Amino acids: CASSDVEAEEKLFF.

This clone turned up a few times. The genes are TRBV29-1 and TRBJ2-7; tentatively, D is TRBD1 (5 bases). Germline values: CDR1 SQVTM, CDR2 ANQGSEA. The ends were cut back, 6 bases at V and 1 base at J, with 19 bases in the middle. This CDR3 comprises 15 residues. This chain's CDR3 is CSVANSWGRSYEQYF. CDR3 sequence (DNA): TGCAGCGTAGCCAATTCATGGGGCAGGTCCTACGAGCAGTACTTC.

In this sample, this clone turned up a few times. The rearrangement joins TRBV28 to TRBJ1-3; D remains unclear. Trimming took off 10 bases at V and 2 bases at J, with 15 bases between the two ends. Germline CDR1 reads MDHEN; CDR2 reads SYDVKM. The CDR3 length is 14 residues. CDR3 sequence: CAITEARTGNTIYF. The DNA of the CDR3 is TGTGCCATTACCGAAGCTCGGACTGGAAACACCATATATTTT.